Presented here are 17 T cell receptor beta chains from one specimen sequenced in a study of shared clonotypes between healthy human individuals. The data were produced by immunoSEQ multiplex PCR, yet TCRdb's version contains in-frame clones alone and is incomplete. The sample records about 1 million clones, about 76% being singletons. Material: memory CD4+ T cells sorted from blood. Sample subset: CD45RA-negative fraction. These receptors were obtained from a young man in good health.

CDR3 bases: TGCGCCAGCAGCGGGGGGACTAGCGGGCCAGAAGAGACCCAGTACTTC. Protein sequence: CASSGGTSGPEETQYF. The V call is TRBV5-1, the J call TRBJ2-5; 12 bases match TRBD2. Germline V gene sequence: CDR1 SGHRS, CDR2 YFSETQ. The CDR3 is made up of 16 amino acids. Trimming took 4 bases from V and 3 from J; bases not matched to a gene: 7.

This chain uses TRBV18 with TRBJ1-5; D remains unclear. Germline V gene sequence: CDR1 KGHSH, CDR2 LQKENI. V was trimmed by 5 bases and J by 4 bases, leaving 9 bases between them. The CDR3 is 13 amino acids. CDR3 in DNA: TGTGCCAGCTCAACCGCGTCGAATCAGCCCCAGCATTTT. It is translated as CASSTASNQPQHF.

The V gene is TRBV5-6, the J gene TRBJ2-7; D might be TRBD2 (5 bases). The V gene lost 2 bases and the J gene lost 0 bases, with 15 bases spanning the gap. This CDR3 contains 16 residues. Germline V lookup: CDR1 SGHDT, CDR2 YYEEEE. The CDR3 DNA follows: TGTGCCAGCAGCTTAGAATCGCGGGCTAGCTCCTACGAGCAGTACTTC. This encodes CASSLESRASSYEQYF.

This chain's CDR3 is CASSLRGEELFF. In DNA, the CDR3 is TGTGCCAGCAGCCTACGGGGGGAGGAGCTGTTTTTT. The chain joins TRBV7-9 to TRBJ2-2, with 7 nucleotides matching TRBD2. Germline CDR1 and CDR2: SEHNR and FQNEAQ (reference sequence). The V segment lost 5 bases and the J segment 10 bases; nucleotides outside the gene matches: 4. This CDR3 is built from 12 residues. Complete variable domain (other parts from reference TRBV7-9 and TRBJ2-2): DTGVSQNPRHKITKRGQNVTFRCDPISEHNRLYWYRQTLGQGPEFLTYFQNEAQLEKSRLLSDRFSAERPKGSFSTLEIQRTEQGDSAMYLCASSLRGEELFFGEGSRLTVL.

This chain uses TRBV5-4 with TRBJ2-7; 11 nucleotides agree with TRBD2. J lost 1 base, V lost 4 bases, and 4 bases had no gene match. Per germline, CDR1 SGHNT and CDR2 YYREEE (reference sequence). The CDR3 has 15 residues. The DNA of the CDR3 is TGTGCCAGCAGCCACTTAGCGGGAGGGTCCTACGAGCAGTACTTC. As protein: CASSHLAGGSYEQYF.

A word on this clone: Being one base from a much bigger clone, this may be a read error. The rearrangement links TRBV2 to TRBJ2-2; D ambiguous. The ends were cut back, 2 bases at V and 4 bases at J, with 2 bases in the middle. The CDR3 covers 12 residues. Germline loops: CDR1 SNHLY, CDR2 FYNNEI. The CDR3 region has the DNA TGTGCCAGCAGTGAAATCACCGGGGAGCTGTTTTTT. Translation: CASSEITGELFF.

The chain has TRBV5-1 and TRBJ1-1; D gene unclear. This CDR3 region has 12 residues. Germline CDR1 SGHRS, CDR2 YFSETQ. V was shortened by 7 bases and J by 4 bases, with 11 bases between the two germline ends. Here the CDR3 DNA reads TGCGCCAGCGGTGGGTCGGGCACTGAAGCTTTCTTT. Translated, it gives CASGGSGTEAFF.

The rearrangement links TRBV4-1 to TRBJ2-7; possible D gene TRBD2, 7 bases. V shed 0 bases and J shed 3 bases, with 12 bases lying between them. CDR3 length: 15 residues. Germline values: CDR1 MGHRA, CDR2 YSYEKL. The CDR3 protein is CASSQDSGGLYEQYF. Here the CDR3 DNA reads TGCGCCAGCAGCCAAGATTCGGGGGGCCTCTACGAGCAGTACTTC.

The V gene is TRBV4-1, the J gene TRBJ1-2; possibly TRBD1 for D (6 bases). Trimming shortened V by 4 bases and J by 7 bases, and 22 bases separated the two germline ends. Germline-derived CDR1 and CDR2 are MGHRA and YSYEKL. CDR3 size: 16 residues. CDR3 nucleotide sequence: TGCGCCAGCAGCCTACAAGGTTCACAGGGACGATTTGGCTACACCTTC. This gives the protein CASSLQGSQGRFGYTF.

The chain carries TRBV7-2 and TRBJ2-2; 12 nucleotides agree with TRBD2. Losses at the gene ends were 5 bases for V and 7 bases for J; bases not matched to a gene: 11. The CDR3 is 17 residues long. The germline CDR1 and CDR2 sequences are SGHTA and FQGNSA. Here the CDR3 reads CASSLHTTSGSGGELFF. Written as DNA, the CDR3 is TGTGCCAGCAGCCTACACACGACTAGCGGGAGCGGCGGGGAGCTGTTTTTT.

Notes on this clone: The identical CDR3 is also encoded by other nucleotide sequences in the sample. The chain joins TRBV6-5 to TRBJ1-6; a possible D gene is TRBD1 (6 bases). The CDR3 loop spans 14 amino acids. Between the trimmed V and J ends, which lost 6 bases and 8 bases, there was a span of 14 bases. The germline gives CDR1 MNHEY, CDR2 SVGAGI. CDR3 in DNA: TGTGCCAGCAGACGCGACAGGTCGGATTCACCCCTCCACTTT. Protein product: CASRRDRSDSPLHF.

The rearrangement links TRBV6-1 to TRBJ1-2; no firm D call. Germline assignment: CDR1 MNHNS and CDR2 SASEGT. This CDR3 spans 15 amino acids. Deletions cut 1 base from V and 1 base from J, with 10 bases between. CDR3 residues: CASSEVAGNNYGYTF. CDR3 nucleotide sequence: TGTGCCAGCAGTGAAGTAGCGGGAAATAACTATGGCTACACCTTC.

Points on this clone: One end of the junction varies from germline; a read error may be responsible. The rearrangement joins TRBV7-9 to TRBJ2-3, with D maybe TRBD2 (5 bases). CDR3 length: 14 amino acids. CDR1 is SEHNR, CDR2 FQNEAQ, per germline (reference sequence). The CDR3 loop reads CASSLAPAPDTQYF. In DNA, the CDR3 is TGTGCCAGCAGCCTAGCCCCCGCCCCAGATACGCAGTATTTT.

The chain uses TRBV7-2 and TRBJ2-2, with 10 positions matching TRBD2. The V segment lost 0 bases and the J segment 7 bases; nucleotides outside the gene matches: 5. This CDR3 region has 16 residues. CDR1 and CDR2 (germline): SGHTA, FQGNSA. The CDR3 region has the DNA TGTGCCAGCAGCTTAGCCACTAGCGGGACGGGCGGGGAGCTGTTTTTT. Translation gives CASSLATSGTGGELFF.

The chain couples TRBV27 to TRBJ2-2, with 9 bases that match TRBD1. The length of the CDR3 is 14 residues. The germline CDR1 and CDR2 sequences are MNHEY and SMNVEV (reference sequence). The V gene end was trimmed by 6 bases and the J gene end by 4 bases; junction bases not matched to a gene: 3. DNA of the CDR3: TGTGCCAGCAGCCGGGACAGGGCCACCGGGGAGCTGTTTTTT. It codes for CASSRDRATGELFF.

The V gene is TRBV6-1, the J gene TRBJ2-7; 11 bases map to TRBD2. The germline V gene has CDR1 MNHNS and CDR2 SASEGT. With 7 bases clipped from V and 2 bases from J, the junction kept 7 bases outside the gene matches. The CDR3 is made up of 15 amino acids. The CDR3 coding sequence is TGTGCCAGCAAGACCACTAGCGGGGGTCCCTACGAGCAGTACTTC. As protein: CASKTTSGGPYEQYF.

This sequence joins TRBV6-6 and TRBJ1-1; D not resolved. Germline loops: CDR1 MNHNY, CDR2 SVGAGI (reference sequence). The CDR3 loop spans 12 amino acids. The V and J ends lost 0 bases and 8 bases respectively, with 7 bases between them. The DNA of the CDR3 is TGTGCCAGCAGTTACTCCGGGCCAGAAGCTTTCTTT. This encodes CASSYSGPEAFF.